This T cell receptor (beta chain) was observed in a study of beta chain features in type 1 diabetes. Since all of the isolated RNA was reverse transcribed, expressed TCRB transcripts were what got sequenced. Measured with immunoSEQ multiplex PCR; TCRdb has only the in-frame clones, and not every one. The table has about 410,000 clones, approximately 15% seen once. The CDR3 totals 14 residues. Germline trimming cut 1 base from V and 3 bases from J; bases unmatched to any gene: 2. CDR1 and CDR2 (germline): ENHRY, SYGVKD. The V and J genes are TRBV10-3 and TRBJ2-7; 8 nucleotides line up with TRBD1. The TCR sequence derives from a young man in good health. The sequencing input was naive CD4+ T cells from blood. The CDR3 is CAISEWGQDYEQYF. Here the CDR3 DNA reads TGTGCCATCAGTGAGTGGGGACAGGACTACGAGCAGTACTTC.